Each of the 9 T cell receptor beta chains below was sequenced from the same sample in a study of persistence of HIV-infected CD4 T cells. The antigens for these receptors are not known. Sequencing used immunoSEQ version 4 in survey mode. The assay was immunoSEQ multiplex PCR, and TCRdb's table has in-frame clones only and misses some. The sample shows about 46,000 clones, around 90% of them seen only once. This nonspecific control used anti-CD3/anti-CD28 bead stimulation of CD4+ T cells. Sorting of responding CD4+ T cells relied on upregulated CD40 ligand together with CD69. The sample was CD4+ T cells sorted from PBMCs after roughly 17-hour stimulation, taken from a patient who received antiretroviral therapy. These receptors all come from an adult woman with HIV who was CMV-seropositive.

This sequence joins TRBV5-1 and TRBJ2-7; D might be TRBD2 (6 bases). The CDR3 extends over 14 amino acids. V lost 3 bases, J lost 7 bases, and 17 bases lay in between. CDR1 SGHRS and CDR2 YFSETQ come from the germline V gene. CDR3: CASSSGTPTREQYF. CDR3 in DNA: TGCGCCAGCAGCTCCGGGACTCCGACTCGAGAGCAGTACTTC.

The chain has TRBV27 and TRBJ1-6; unclear D gene. CDR3 size: 13 residues. V was trimmed by 3 bases and J by 11 bases, leaving 11 bases between them. Germline V lookup: CDR1 MNHEY, CDR2 SMNVEV (reference sequence). CDR3 sequence: CASSLSRSAPLHF. CDR3 DNA: TGTGCCAGCAGTTTGTCGCGGTCCGCACCCCTCCACTTT.

V usage is TRBV28 and J usage is TRBJ1-2; 11 nucleotides align to TRBD1. The germline CDR1 and CDR2 sequences are MDHEN and SYDVKM. The CDR3 spans 15 residues. V lost 5 bases to trimming and J lost 7 bases; unmatched junction nucleotides: 9. CDR3 coding DNA: TGTGCCAGCAGTCACGGGGACAGGGGGTACTTTGGCTACACCTTC. Its protein is CASSHGDRGYFGYTF.

The chain joins TRBV6-2 or TRBV6-3 to TRBJ1-2, with D unresolved. Per germline, CDR1 MNHEY and CDR2 SVGEGT. The CDR3 has 15 residues. The ends were cut back, 5 bases at V and 2 bases at J, with 15 bases in the middle. DNA for the CDR3: TGTGCCAGCAGTGCGAAAGGATTGACAAACTATGGCTACACCTTC. It yields the protein CASSAKGLTNYGYTF.

The rearrangement joins TRBV24-1 to TRBJ1-1; D unclear. Germline CDR1 and CDR2: KGHDR and SFDVKD. Trimming pared 0 bases from V and 10 bases from J, leaving 11 bases between. The CDR3 is 13 amino acids. The CDR3 here is CATSDLYGMAAFF. The DNA of the CDR3 is TGTGCCACCAGTGATTTGTATGGGATGGCAGCTTTCTTT.

The gene calls are TRBV29-1 and TRBJ2-2, with a tentative D call TRBD1 (5 bases). The CDR3 length is 14 residues. Germline V gene sequence: CDR1 SQVTM, CDR2 ANQGSEA. Trimming took off 7 bases at V and 2 bases at J, with 14 bases between the two ends. For the CDR3, the DNA is TGCAGCGCGCTACTGGGGCTAAACACCGGGGAGCTGTTTTTT. This gives the protein CSALLGLNTGELFF.

V is TRBV18 and J is TRBJ2-1, with TRBD1 identical over 8 bases. The CDR3 extends over 15 amino acids. Germline assignment: CDR1 KGHSH and CDR2 LQKENI. J lost 7 bases, V lost 0 bases, and 5 bases had no gene match. CDR3 DNA: TGTGCCAGCTCACCACCGGCAGGGGGCTTTAATGAGCAGTTCTTC. Amino acids: CASSPPAGGFNEQFF.

The table lists this clone with a count of one. The chain links TRBV3-1 (or the pseudogene TRBV3-2) to TRBJ2-2; D perhaps matches TRBD1 (6 bases). V lost 0 bases and J 6 bases, leaving 14 bases between the germline ends. The CDR3 covers 16 residues. In germline, CDR1 is LGHDT, CDR2 YNNKEL (reference sequence). The chain's CDR3 is CASSQDSGVKAGELFF. DNA of the CDR3: TGTGCCAGCAGCCAAGATTCAGGGGTTAAGGCCGGGGAGCTGTTTTTT.

V usage is TRBV11-3 and J usage is TRBJ2-3; weak D call: TRBD2 (6 bases). Germline assignment: CDR1 SGHNT and CDR2 YENEEA. The V gene lost 1 base and the J gene lost 9 bases, with 14 bases spanning the gap. There are 14 residues in the CDR3. The CDR3 spells CASSLGAPGLTQYF. The DNA of the CDR3 is TGTGCCAGCAGCTTAGGGGCCCCAGGACTAACGCAGTATTTT.